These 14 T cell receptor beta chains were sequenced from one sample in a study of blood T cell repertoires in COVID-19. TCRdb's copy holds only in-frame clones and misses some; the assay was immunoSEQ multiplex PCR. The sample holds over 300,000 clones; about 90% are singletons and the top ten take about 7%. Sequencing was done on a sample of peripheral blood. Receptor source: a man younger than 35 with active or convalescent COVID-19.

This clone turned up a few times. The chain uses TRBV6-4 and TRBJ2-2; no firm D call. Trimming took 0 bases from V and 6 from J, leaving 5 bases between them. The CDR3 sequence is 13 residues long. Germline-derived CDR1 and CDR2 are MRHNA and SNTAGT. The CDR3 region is CASSDSSAGELFF. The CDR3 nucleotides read TGTGCCAGCAGTGACTCGTCTGCCGGGGAGCTGTTTTTT.

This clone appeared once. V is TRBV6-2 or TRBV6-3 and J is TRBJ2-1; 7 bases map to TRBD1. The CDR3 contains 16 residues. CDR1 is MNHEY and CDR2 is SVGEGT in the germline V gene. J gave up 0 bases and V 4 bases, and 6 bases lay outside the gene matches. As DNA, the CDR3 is TGTGCCAGCAGTTCTCCTAGACAGGGCTCCTACAATGAGCAGTTCTTC. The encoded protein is CASSSPRQGSYNEQFF.

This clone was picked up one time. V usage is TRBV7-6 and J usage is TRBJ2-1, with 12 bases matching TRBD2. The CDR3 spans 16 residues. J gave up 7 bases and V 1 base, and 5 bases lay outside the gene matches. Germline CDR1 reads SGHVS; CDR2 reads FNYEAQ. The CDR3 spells CASSLESSGRANEQFF. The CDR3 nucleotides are TGTGCCAGCAGCTTAGAGTCTAGCGGGAGGGCGAATGAGCAGTTCTTC. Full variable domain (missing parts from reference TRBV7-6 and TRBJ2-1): GAGVSQSPRYKVTKRGQDVALRCDPISGHVSLYWYRQALGQGPEFLTYFNYEAQQDKSGLPNDRFSAERPEGSISTLTIQRTEQRDSAMYRCASSLESSGRANEQFFGPGTRLTVL.

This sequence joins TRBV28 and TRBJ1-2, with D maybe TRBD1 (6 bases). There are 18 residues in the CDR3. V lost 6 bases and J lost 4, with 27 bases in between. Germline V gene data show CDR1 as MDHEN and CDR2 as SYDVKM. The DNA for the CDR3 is TGTGCCAGCAGGGGGGGAGGGCTCAAGACAGGTGCCCTCTATGGCTACACCTTC. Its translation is CASRGGGLKTGALYGYTF.

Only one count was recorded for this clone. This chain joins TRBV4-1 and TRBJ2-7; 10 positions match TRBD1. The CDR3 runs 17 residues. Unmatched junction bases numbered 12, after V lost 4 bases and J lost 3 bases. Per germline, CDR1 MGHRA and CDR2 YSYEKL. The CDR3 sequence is CASSLLFGTGAIYEQYF. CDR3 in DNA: TGCGCCAGCAGCCTCCTTTTCGGGACAGGGGCAATCTACGAGCAGTACTTC.

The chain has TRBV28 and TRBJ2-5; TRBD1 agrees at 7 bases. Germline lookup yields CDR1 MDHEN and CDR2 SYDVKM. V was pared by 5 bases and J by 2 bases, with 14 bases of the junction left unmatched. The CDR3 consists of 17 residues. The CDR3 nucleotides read TGTGCCAGCAGTCCTGGATTGGGACAGCCATTACAAGAGACCCAGTACTTC. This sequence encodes CASSPGLGQPLQETQYF.

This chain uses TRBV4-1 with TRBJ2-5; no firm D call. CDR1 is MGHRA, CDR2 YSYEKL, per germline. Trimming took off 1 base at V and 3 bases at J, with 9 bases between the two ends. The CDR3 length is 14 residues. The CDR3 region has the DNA TGCGCCAGCAGCCAAGCAAAACTAAAAGAGACCCAGTACTTC. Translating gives CASSQAKLKETQYF.

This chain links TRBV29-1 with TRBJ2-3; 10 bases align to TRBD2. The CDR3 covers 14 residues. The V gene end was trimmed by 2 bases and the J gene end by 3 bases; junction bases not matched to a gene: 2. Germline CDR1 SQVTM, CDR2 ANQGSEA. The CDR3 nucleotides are TGCAGCGTTGAATTTAGCGGGAGGACAGATACGCAGTATTTT. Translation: CSVEFSGRTDTQYF.

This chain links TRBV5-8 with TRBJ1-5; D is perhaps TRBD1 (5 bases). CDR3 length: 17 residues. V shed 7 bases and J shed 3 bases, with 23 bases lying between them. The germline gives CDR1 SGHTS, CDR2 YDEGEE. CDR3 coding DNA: TGTGCCAGCGGAGACCTCACAGGCCAAGGGTCCAATCAGCCCCAGCATTTT. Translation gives CASGDLTGQGSNQPQHF. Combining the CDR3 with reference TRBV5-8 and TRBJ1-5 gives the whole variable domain EAGVTQSPTHLIKTRGQQATLRCSPISGHTSVYWYQQALGLGLQFLLWYDEGEERNRGNFPPRFSGRQFPNYSSELNVNALELEDSALYLCASGDLTGQGSNQPQHFGDGTRLSIL.

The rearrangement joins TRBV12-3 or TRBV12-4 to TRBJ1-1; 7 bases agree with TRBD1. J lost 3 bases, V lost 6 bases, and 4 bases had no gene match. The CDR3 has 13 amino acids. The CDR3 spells CASSPGGDTEAFF. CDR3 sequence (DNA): TGTGCCAGCAGCCCAGGGGGTGACACTGAAGCTTTCTTT.

For the CDR3, the DNA is TGTGCCAGCAGCCCCCGTTCGGCAGGGGTGGATACGCAGTATTTT. Amino acid sequence: CASSPRSAGVDTQYF. The chain is built from TRBV11-3 and TRBJ2-3, with a weak D call TRBD1 (6 bases). This CDR3 is built from 15 residues. Germline lookup yields CDR1 SGHNT and CDR2 YENEEA. V was clipped by 5 bases and J by 6 bases, with 18 bases between them.

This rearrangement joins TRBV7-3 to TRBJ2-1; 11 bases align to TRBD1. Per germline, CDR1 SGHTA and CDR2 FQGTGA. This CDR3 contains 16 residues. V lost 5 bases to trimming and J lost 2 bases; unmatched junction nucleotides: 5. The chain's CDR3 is CASSPEGQGAYNEQFF. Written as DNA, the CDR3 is TGTGCCAGCAGCCCCGAGGGACAGGGGGCCTACAATGAGCAGTTCTTC.

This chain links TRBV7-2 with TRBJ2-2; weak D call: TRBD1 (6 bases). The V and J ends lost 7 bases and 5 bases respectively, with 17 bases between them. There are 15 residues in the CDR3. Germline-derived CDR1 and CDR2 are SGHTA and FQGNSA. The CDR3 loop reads CASNVAGAFTGELFF. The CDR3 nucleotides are TGTGCCAGCAACGTAGCAGGGGCTTTTACCGGGGAGCTGTTTTTT.

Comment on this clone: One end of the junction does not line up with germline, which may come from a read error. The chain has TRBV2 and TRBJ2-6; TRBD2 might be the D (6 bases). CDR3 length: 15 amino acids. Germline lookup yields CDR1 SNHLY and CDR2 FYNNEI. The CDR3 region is CASSELGTGANVLTF. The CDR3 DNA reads TGTGCCAGCAGTGAACTGGGGACTGGGGCCAACGTGCTGACTTTC.